Shown below are 27 T cell receptor beta chains from a single sample sequenced in a study of blood T cell repertoires in COVID-19. Clones were read by immunoSEQ multiplex PCR, and TCRdb kept only the in-frame ones, dropping some. The sample comprises about 200,000 clones, around 81% of which are singletons, and approximately 0.97% rests with the top ten. Material: peripheral blood. The source of these receptors is a man aged 60 to 75 with COVID-19, enrolled during active disease.

This clone appeared once. One end of the junction does not line up with germline, which may come from a read error. This chain joins TRBV5-1 and TRBJ2-3, with 9 bases fitting TRBD1. The CDR3 spans 14 residues. Germline CDR1 and CDR2: SGHRS and YFSETQ. For the CDR3, the DNA is TGCGCCGGCAGAGAACAGGGGGCATCAGATACGCAGTATTTT. Protein sequence: CAGREQGASDTQYF.

V and J are TRBV5-4 and TRBJ1-3; 7 bases map to TRBD1. The CDR3 runs 16 residues. The V segment lost 3 bases and the J segment 0 bases; nucleotides outside the gene matches: 6. The germline CDR1 and CDR2 sequences are SGHNT and YYREEE (reference sequence). CDR3 amino acids: CASSSGQARSGNTIYF. DNA for the CDR3: TGTGCCAGCAGCTCAGGACAGGCCCGCTCTGGAAACACCATATATTTT.

The chain combines TRBV5-5 with TRBJ2-4; a possible D gene is TRBD2 (6 bases). CDR3 length: 16 residues. Per germline, CDR1 SGHKS and CDR2 YYEKEE (reference sequence). Trimming removed 0 bases at V and 3 bases at J, with 13 bases between. CDR3 in amino acids: CASSLAQRANKNIQYF. As DNA, the CDR3 is TGTGCCAGCAGCTTGGCCCAGCGGGCCAACAAAAACATTCAGTACTTC.

V gene TRBV5-4 combines with J gene TRBJ2-3; 9 bases are a match to TRBD2. Germline lookup yields CDR1 SGHNT and CDR2 YYREEE (reference sequence). V lost 4 bases to trimming and J lost 4 bases; unmatched junction nucleotides: 4. The CDR3 extends over 14 amino acids. CDR3 protein: CASSPSGISDTQYF. Here the CDR3 DNA reads TGTGCCAGCAGCCCTAGCGGGATCTCAGATACGCAGTATTTT.

V and J are TRBV10-2 and TRBJ2-3; 16 bases line up with TRBD2. The J segment lost 6 bases and the V segment lost 7 bases, leaving 7 bases of the junction unmatched. Germline V gene lookup returns CDR1 WSHSY and CDR2 SAAADI. The CDR3 consists of 16 residues. Here the CDR3 reads CASTKGLAGGWDTQYF. The CDR3, as DNA: TGCGCCAGCACTAAGGGACTAGCGGGAGGGTGGGATACGCAGTATTTT.

The chain couples TRBV28 to TRBJ1-2; weak D call: TRBD1 (5 bases). The CDR3 spans 15 residues. The germline V and J ends were trimmed by 7 bases and 2 bases, with 17 bases remaining between them. Germline loops: CDR1 MDHEN, CDR2 SYDVKM. CDR3 protein: CASTPRGSWNYGYTF. The CDR3 DNA reads TGTGCCAGCACCCCAAGGGGTTCCTGGAACTATGGCTACACCTTC.

DNA of the CDR3: TGCGCCAGCACCATTCTGGGGGACAGGGTGGAGACCCAGTACTTC. Translation: CASTILGDRVETQYF. This sequence joins TRBV5-1 and TRBJ2-5; 9 nucleotides agree with TRBD1. J gave up 5 bases and V 6 bases, and 11 bases lay outside the gene matches. This CDR3 has 15 residues. The V gene's germline CDR1 is SGHRS and CDR2 YFSETQ.

The rearrangement uses TRBV7-8 and TRBJ2-7, with D unclear. CDR3 length: 11 residues. From germline, CDR1 is SGHVS and CDR2 FQNEAQ. The ends were cut back, 5 bases at V and 5 bases at J, with 7 bases in the middle. The CDR3 sequence: CASSRLDEQYF. DNA of the CDR3: TGTGCCAGCAGCCGATTAGACGAGCAGTACTTC. Together with reference TRBV7-8 and TRBJ2-7, the CDR3 gives the full variable domain: GAGVSQSPRYKVAKRGQDVALRCDPISGHVSLFWYQQALGQGPEFLTYFQNEAQLDKSGLPSDRFFAERPEGSVSTLKIQRTQQEDSAVYLCASSRLDEQYFGPGTRLTVT.

The rearrangement joins TRBV27 to TRBJ1-1; TRBD1 is a possible D gene (5 bases). The CDR3 spans 12 residues. Germline-derived CDR1 and CDR2 are MNHEY and SMNVEV (reference sequence). The CDR3 sequence is CASKTVNTEAFF. In nucleotides, the CDR3 is TGTGCTTCCAAGACAGTGAACACTGAAGCTTTCTTT.

This clone appeared a few times. This chain uses TRBV9 with TRBJ1-5, with a tentative D call TRBD1 (5 bases). V was shortened by 0 bases and J by 0 bases, with 13 bases between the two germline ends. CDR1 and CDR2 from the germline V gene are SGDLS and YYNGEE. The CDR3 is made up of 17 amino acids. CDR3 amino acids: CASSVDRTPYSNQPQHF. CDR3 sequence (DNA): TGTGCCAGCAGCGTAGACCGGACACCATATAGCAATCAGCCCCAGCATTTT.

As to this clone: Different DNA sequences within this sample yield the same CDR3. V gene TRBV5-1 combines with J gene TRBJ2-1, with 9 positions matching TRBD1. The CDR3 extends over 15 amino acids. The junction had 9 bases not matched to a gene; V was cut back by 4 bases and J by 7 bases. CDR1 and CDR2 (germline): SGHRS, YFSETQ. The CDR3 spells CASSGETGGRNEQFF. The CDR3 region has the DNA TGCGCCAGCAGCGGCGAGACAGGGGGGCGAAATGAGCAGTTCTTC.

V usage is TRBV5-6 and J usage is TRBJ2-7; 9 bases line up with TRBD1. Germline-derived CDR1 and CDR2 are SGHDT and YYEEEE. The CDR3 contains 15 residues. V trimming: 1 base; J trimming: 6 bases; junction bases outside the gene matches: 8. CDR3 amino acids: CASSLTTGGFSEQYF. CDR3 coding DNA: TGTGCCAGCAGCTTGACGACAGGGGGGTTCTCCGAGCAGTACTTC.

V and J are TRBV19 and TRBJ1-2; the D gene is possibly TRBD1 (5 bases). The CDR3 loop spans 15 amino acids. V dropped 5 bases and J dropped 1 base, with 14 bases sitting between them. CDR1 is LNHDA and CDR2 is SQIVND in the germline V gene (reference sequence). CDR3 nucleotide sequence: TGTGCCAGTAGTTCCAGACAGAGTGTTAACTATGGCTACACCTTC. Its protein product is CASSSRQSVNYGYTF.

The chain recombines TRBV5-4 with TRBJ1-5; D unclear. The V and J ends lost 0 bases and 4 bases respectively, with 5 bases between them. The CDR3 is 13 residues long. Germline CDR1 and CDR2: SGHNT and YYREEE (reference sequence). The CDR3 nucleotides are TGTGCCAGCAGCTTGGACAGAAATCAGCCCCAGCATTTT. Encoded protein: CASSLDRNQPQHF.

V and J are TRBV4-3 and TRBJ2-7; D is uncertain. Germline-derived CDR1 and CDR2 are LGHNA and YSLEER. CDR3 size: 14 residues. V dropped 1 base and J dropped 3 bases, with 10 bases sitting between them. DNA for the CDR3: TGCGCCAGCAGCCAAGTTTTGGCAGACTACGAGCAGTACTTC. It is translated as CASSQVLADYEQYF.

The J gene is TRBJ1-2, the V gene TRBV6-1; 7 bases align to TRBD1. This CDR3 contains 16 residues. Germline V CDR1 and CDR2: MNHNS, SASEGT. V shed 1 base and J 3 bases; nucleotides not matched to a gene: 8. Written as DNA, the CDR3 is TGTGCCAGCAGTGAAGGGAGGGGGCAGAAGGACTATGGCTACACCTTC. Protein: CASSEGRGQKDYGYTF.

The chain is built from TRBV18 and TRBJ1-2; D not resolved. The germline V gene encodes CDR1 KGHSH and CDR2 LQKENI. Trimming took off 2 bases at V and 8 bases at J, with 18 bases between the two ends. CDR3 length equals 15 residues. The CDR3 is CASSPDVRTTGGYTF. The CDR3 nucleotides read TGTGCCAGCTCACCAGACGTCAGGACCACGGGGGGCTACACCTTC.

V gene TRBV4-2 combines with J gene TRBJ2-3; maybe TRBD1 (5 bases). CDR3 size: 17 residues. Deletions cut 0 bases from V and 0 bases from J, with 13 bases between. From germline, CDR1 is LGHNA and CDR2 YNFKEQ. The CDR3 is CASSQELTQGSTDTQYF. DNA for the CDR3: TGTGCCAGCAGCCAAGAACTAACCCAGGGAAGCACAGATACGCAGTATTTT.

The rearrangement joins TRBV11-2 to TRBJ2-1; 8 nucleotides line up with TRBD1. J lost 7 bases, V lost 2 bases, and 4 bases had no gene match. CDR3 size: 14 residues. Germline values: CDR1 SGHAT, CDR2 FQNNGV. CDR3 coding DNA: TGTGCCAGCAGCTTAATGACAGGGGCTAATGAGCAGTTCTTC. It translates to CASSLMTGANEQFF.

This chain connects TRBV18 to TRBJ2-7; 15 nucleotides align to TRBD2. The CDR3 extends over 19 amino acids. Per germline, CDR1 KGHSH and CDR2 LQKENI. Trimming removed 6 bases from V and 4 bases from J; junction bases left unmatched: 16. CDR3: CASSPKPIGLAGGPYEQYF. The DNA for the CDR3 is TGTGCCAGCTCGCCCAAACCAATTGGACTAGCGGGAGGGCCTTACGAGCAGTACTTC.

This clone was recorded only once. The chain is built from TRBV2 and TRBJ2-3; TRBD1 might be the D (6 bases). Germline V lookup: CDR1 SNHLY, CDR2 FYNNEI. V gave up 7 bases and J gave up 5 bases, with 16 bases separating them. CDR3 length: 14 residues. The CDR3 loop is CASNRLGAKDTQYF. CDR3 sequence (DNA): TGTGCCAGCAACCGTCTGGGGGCCAAAGATACGCAGTATTTT.

The chain joins TRBV6-5 to TRBJ2-5; the D gene is possibly TRBD1 (5 bases). The germline V gene has CDR1 MNHEY and CDR2 SVGAGI. The length of the CDR3 is 15 residues. V lost 5 bases and J lost 0, with 13 bases in between. The CDR3 protein is CASSPRTLYQETQYF. CDR3 bases: TGTGCCAGCAGTCCCCGGACATTGTACCAAGAGACCCAGTACTTC.

With regard to this clone: At one end, the junction sequence differs from germline, possibly due to a read error. The chain has TRBV9 and TRBJ1-2; D is perhaps TRBD1 (5 bases). Germline V lookup: CDR1 SGDLS, CDR2 YYNGEE. The CDR3 has 15 residues. The CDR3, as DNA: TGTGCCAGCACCCCCTTGGGGCAGGGAAACTCTGGCTACACCTTC. It codes for CASTPLGQGNSGYTF.

This chain uses TRBV30 with TRBJ1-5; 7 bases fit TRBD1. CDR1 and CDR2 from the germline V gene are GTSNPN and SVGIG (reference sequence). CDR3 length: 13 residues. Germline trimming cut 0 bases from V and 6 bases from J; bases unmatched to any gene: 2. The CDR3, as DNA: TGTGCCTGGAGTGTACAGGGGACTCAGCCCCAGCATTTT. This translates into CAWSVQGTQPQHF.

This rearrangement joins TRBV5-4 to TRBJ2-3; 7 bases align to TRBD1. This CDR3 contains 15 residues. Germline assignment: CDR1 SGHNT and CDR2 YYREEE (reference sequence). With V trimmed by 0 bases and J by 0 bases, 1 base remained unmatched. Here the CDR3 reads CASSLETGSTDTQYF. For the CDR3, the DNA is TGTGCCAGCAGCTTGGAGACAGGGAGCACAGATACGCAGTATTTT.

In nucleotides, the CDR3 is TGCGCCAGCAGCTTGGGTGGGCTTAATTCACCCCTCCACTTT. Its protein is CASSLGGLNSPLHF. V and J are TRBV5-1 and TRBJ1-6; D gene uncertain. V was pared by 0 bases and J by 6 bases, with 7 bases between. This CDR3 contains 14 residues. Germline loops: CDR1 SGHRS, CDR2 YFSETQ.

This chain connects TRBV27 to TRBJ1-6; D uncertain. V dropped 6 bases and J dropped 7 bases, with 10 bases sitting between them. This CDR3 has 13 residues. Per germline, CDR1 MNHEY and CDR2 SMNVEV (reference sequence). In DNA form, the CDR3 reads TGTGCCAGCAGCAACTCAGGAAATTCACCCCTCCACTTT. Its translation is CASSNSGNSPLHF.